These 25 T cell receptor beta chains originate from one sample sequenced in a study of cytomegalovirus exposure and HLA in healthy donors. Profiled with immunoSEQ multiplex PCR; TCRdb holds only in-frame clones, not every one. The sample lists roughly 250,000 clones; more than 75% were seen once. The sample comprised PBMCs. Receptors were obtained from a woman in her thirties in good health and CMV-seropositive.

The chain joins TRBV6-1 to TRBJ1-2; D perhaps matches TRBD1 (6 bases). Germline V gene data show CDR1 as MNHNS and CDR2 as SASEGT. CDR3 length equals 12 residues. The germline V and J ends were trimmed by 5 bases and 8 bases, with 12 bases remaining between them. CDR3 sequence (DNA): TGTGCCAGCAGTTCAACAGGGCGAGGCTACACCTTC. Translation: CASSSTGRGYTF.

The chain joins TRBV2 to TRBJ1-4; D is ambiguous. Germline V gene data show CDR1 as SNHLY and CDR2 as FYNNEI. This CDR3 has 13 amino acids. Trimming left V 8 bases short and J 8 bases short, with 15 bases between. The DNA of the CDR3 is TGTGCCAGCGAGGAGGGCGGATGGGAAAAACTGTTTTTT. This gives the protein CASEEGGWEKLFF.

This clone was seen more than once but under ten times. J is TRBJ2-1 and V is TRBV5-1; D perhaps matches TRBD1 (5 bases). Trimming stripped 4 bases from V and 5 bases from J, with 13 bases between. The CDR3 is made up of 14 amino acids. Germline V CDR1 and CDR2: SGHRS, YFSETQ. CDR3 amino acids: CASSPLTEDNEQFF. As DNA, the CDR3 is TGCGCCAGCAGCCCGCTGACAGAAGACAATGAGCAGTTCTTC.

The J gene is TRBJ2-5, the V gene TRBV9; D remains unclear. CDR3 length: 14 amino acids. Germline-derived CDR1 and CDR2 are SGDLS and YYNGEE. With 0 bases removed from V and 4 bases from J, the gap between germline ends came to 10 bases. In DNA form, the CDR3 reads TGTGCCAGCAGCGTAGGTGATCCGAGAGAGACCCAGTACTTC. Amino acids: CASSVGDPRETQYF. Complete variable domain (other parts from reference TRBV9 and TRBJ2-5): DSGVTQTPKHLITATGQRVTLRCSPRSGDLSVYWYQQSLDQGLQFLIQYYNGEERAKGNILERFSAQQFPDLHSELNLSSLELGDSALYFCASSVGDPRETQYFGPGTRLLVL.

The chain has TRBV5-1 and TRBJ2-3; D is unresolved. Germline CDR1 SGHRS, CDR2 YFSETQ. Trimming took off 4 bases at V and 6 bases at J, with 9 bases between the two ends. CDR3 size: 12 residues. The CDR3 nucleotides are TGCGCCAGCAGCCCCCCTTCGGATACGCAGTATTTT. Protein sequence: CASSPPSDTQYF. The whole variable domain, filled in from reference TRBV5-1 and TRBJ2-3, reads KAGVTQTPRYLIKTRGQQVTLSCSPISGHRSVSWYQQTPGQGLQFLFEYFSETQRNKGNFPGRFSGRQFSNSRSEMNVSTLELGDSALYLCASSPPSDTQYFGPGTRLTVL.

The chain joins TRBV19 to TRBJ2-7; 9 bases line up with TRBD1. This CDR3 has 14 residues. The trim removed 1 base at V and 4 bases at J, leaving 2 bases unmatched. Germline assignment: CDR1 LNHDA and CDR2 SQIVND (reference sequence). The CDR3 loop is CASSIGTGEYEQYF. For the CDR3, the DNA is TGTGCCAGTAGTATAGGGACAGGGGAGTACGAGCAGTACTTC.

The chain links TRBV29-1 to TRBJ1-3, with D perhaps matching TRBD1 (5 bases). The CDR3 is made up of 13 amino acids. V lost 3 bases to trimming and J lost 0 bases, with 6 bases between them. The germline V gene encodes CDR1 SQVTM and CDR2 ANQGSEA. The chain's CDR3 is CSVEGGSGNTIYF. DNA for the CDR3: TGCAGCGTTGAGGGGGGCTCTGGAAACACCATATATTTT.

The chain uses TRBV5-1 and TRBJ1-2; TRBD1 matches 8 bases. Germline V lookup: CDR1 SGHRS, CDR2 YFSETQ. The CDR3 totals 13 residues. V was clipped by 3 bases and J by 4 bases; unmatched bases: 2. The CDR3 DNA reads TGCGCCAGCAGCTCGACAGGGGCCTATGGCTACACCTTC. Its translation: CASSSTGAYGYTF.

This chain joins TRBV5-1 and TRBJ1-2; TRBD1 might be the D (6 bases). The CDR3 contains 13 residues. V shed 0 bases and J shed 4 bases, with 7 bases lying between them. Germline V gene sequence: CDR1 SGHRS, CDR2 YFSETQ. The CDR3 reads CASSLEDSYGYTF. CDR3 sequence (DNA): TGCGCCAGCAGCTTGGAGGACAGCTATGGCTACACCTTC.

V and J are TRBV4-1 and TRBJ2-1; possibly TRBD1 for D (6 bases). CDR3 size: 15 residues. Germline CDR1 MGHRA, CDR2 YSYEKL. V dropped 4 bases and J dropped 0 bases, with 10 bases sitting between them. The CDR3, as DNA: TGCGCCAGCAGCCTACAGGGTCTCTCCTACAATGAGCAGTTCTTC. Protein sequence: CASSLQGLSYNEQFF.

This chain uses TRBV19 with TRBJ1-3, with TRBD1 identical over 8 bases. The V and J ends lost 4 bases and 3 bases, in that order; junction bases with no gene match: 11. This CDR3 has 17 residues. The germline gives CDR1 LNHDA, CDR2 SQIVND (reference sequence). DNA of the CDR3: TGTGCCAGTAGTACCCTTTTACCAGGGGGCGATGGAAACACCATATATTTT. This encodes CASSTLLPGGDGNTIYF.

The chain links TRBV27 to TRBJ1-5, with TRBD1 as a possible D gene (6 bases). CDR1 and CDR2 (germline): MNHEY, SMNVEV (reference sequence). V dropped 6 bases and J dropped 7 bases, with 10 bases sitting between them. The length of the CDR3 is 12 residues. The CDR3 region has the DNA TGTGCCAGCAGGAGGGGGGGGCAGCCCCAGCATTTT. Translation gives CASRRGGQPQHF.

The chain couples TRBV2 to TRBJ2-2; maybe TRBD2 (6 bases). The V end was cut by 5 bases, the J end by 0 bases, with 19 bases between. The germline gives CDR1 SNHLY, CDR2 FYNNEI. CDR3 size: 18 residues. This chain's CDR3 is CASSSAGPSATNTGELFF. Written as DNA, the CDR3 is TGTGCCAGCAGTTCGGCGGGGCCCTCCGCGACGAACACCGGGGAGCTGTTTTTT.

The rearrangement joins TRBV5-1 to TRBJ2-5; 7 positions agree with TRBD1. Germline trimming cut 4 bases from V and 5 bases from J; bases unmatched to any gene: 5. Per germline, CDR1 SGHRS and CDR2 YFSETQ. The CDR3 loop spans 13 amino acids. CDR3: CASSGDRVETQYF. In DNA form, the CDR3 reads TGCGCCAGCAGCGGTGACAGGGTCGAGACCCAGTACTTC.

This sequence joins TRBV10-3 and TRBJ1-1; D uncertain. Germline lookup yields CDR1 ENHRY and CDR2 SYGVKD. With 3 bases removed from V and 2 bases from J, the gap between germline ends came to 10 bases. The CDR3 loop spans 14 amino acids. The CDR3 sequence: CAISDSRSNTEAFF. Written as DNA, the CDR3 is TGTGCCATCAGTGATTCACGGAGTAACACTGAAGCTTTCTTT.

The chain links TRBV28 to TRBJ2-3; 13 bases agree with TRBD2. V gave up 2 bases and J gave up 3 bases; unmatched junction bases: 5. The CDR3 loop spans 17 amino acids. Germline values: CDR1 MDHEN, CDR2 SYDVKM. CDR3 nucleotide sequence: TGTGCCAGCAGTTTACGACTACTAGCGGGAGGGACAGATACGCAGTATTTT. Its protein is CASSLRLLAGGTDTQYF.

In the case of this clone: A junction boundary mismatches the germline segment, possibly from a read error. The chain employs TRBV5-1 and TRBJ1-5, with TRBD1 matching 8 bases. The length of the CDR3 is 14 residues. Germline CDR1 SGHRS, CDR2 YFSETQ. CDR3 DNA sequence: TGCGCCAGCAGCCCTGGACAGGGAGGTCAGTCCCAGCATTTT. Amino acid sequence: CASSPGQGGQSQHF.

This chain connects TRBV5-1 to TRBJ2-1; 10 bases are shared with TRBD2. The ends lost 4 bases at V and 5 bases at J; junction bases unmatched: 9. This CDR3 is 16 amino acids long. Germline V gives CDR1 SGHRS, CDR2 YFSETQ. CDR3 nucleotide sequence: TGCGCCAGCAGCCGTGCCAGCGGGAGGGTGGACAATGAGCAGTTCTTC. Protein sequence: CASSRASGRVDNEQFF.

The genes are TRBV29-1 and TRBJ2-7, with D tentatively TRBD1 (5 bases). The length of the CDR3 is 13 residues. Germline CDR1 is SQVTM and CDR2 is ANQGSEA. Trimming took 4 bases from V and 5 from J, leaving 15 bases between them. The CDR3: CSVVAQGRHEQYF. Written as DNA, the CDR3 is TGCAGCGTTGTAGCTCAGGGCAGGCACGAGCAGTACTTC.

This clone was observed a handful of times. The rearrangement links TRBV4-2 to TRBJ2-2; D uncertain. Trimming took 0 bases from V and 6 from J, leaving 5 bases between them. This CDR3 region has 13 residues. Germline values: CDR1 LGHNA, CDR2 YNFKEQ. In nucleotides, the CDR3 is TGTGCCAGCAGCCAAGATTTAGCCGGGGAGCTGTTTTTT. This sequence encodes CASSQDLAGELFF.

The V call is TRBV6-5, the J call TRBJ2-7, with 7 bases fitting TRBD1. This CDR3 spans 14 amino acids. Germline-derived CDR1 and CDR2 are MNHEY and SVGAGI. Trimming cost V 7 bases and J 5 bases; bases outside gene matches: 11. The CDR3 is CASKRQGQVDEQYF. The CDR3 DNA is TGTGCCAGCAAACGACAGGGCCAGGTTGACGAGCAGTACTTC.

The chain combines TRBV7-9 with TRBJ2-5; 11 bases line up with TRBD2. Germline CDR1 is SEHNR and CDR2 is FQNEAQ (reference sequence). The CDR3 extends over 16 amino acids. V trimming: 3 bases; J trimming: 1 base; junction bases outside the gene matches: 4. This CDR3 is CASSFAGTSGQETQYF. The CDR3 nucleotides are TGTGCCAGCAGCTTCGCCGGGACTAGCGGCCAAGAGACCCAGTACTTC. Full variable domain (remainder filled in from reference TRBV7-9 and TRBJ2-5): DTGVSQNPRHKITKRGQNVTFRCDPISEHNRLYWYRQTLGQGPEFLTYFQNEAQLEKSRLLSDRFSAERPKGSFSTLEIQRTEQGDSAMYLCASSFAGTSGQETQYFGPGTRLLVL.

The DNA of the CDR3 is TGTGCCAGCAGCGCTTCAGGGGCGGACACTGAAGCTTTCTTT. It specifies CASSASGADTEAFF. The chain links TRBV9 to TRBJ1-1; D may be TRBD1 (6 bases). V was cut by 3 bases and J by 3 bases, with 12 bases left in between. The CDR3 sequence is 14 residues long. Germline V gene sequence: CDR1 SGDLS, CDR2 YYNGEE.

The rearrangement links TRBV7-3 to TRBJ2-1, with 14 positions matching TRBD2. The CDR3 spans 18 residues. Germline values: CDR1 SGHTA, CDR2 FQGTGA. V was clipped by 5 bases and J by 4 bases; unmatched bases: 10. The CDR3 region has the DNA TGTGCCAGCAGCGAAAACCCGGGACTAGCGGGGGCTTACAATGAGCAGTTCTTC. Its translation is CASSENPGLAGAYNEQFF. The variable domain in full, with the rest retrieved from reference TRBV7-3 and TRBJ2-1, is GAGVSQTPSNKVTEKGKYVELRCDPISGHTALYWYRQSLGQGPEFLIYFQGTGAADDSGLPNDRFFAVRPEGSVSTLKIQRTERGDSAVYLCASSENPGLAGAYNEQFFGPGTRLTVL.

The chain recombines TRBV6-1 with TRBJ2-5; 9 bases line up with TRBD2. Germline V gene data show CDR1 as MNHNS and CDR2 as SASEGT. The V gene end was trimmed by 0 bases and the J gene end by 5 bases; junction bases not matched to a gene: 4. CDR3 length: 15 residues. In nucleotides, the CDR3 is TGTGCCAGCAGTGAAGCGCGGGGGGGTATGGAGACCCAGTACTTC. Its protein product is CASSEARGGMETQYF.